Listed below are T cell receptor beta chains from one sample, sequenced in a study of cytomegalovirus exposure and HLA in healthy donors. Clones were sequenced by immunoSEQ multiplex PCR, and TCRdb holds only the in-frame ones, with some missing. The table has 120,000 to 150,000 clones, under 85% seen once. The specimen sequenced was PBMCs. These receptors came from a woman aged 40 to 50 in good health and CMV-seropositive. CDR3s include the opening cysteine and the closing phenylalanine or tryptophan. The D gene is left open where the match is weak. Size values are once, few and many counts, or a class for expanded clones, and some rows have none.

>once|TRBJ2-3|TRBV11-3|TRBD2
TGTGCCAGCAGCATCGGGACTAGCGGGGACCAGGATACGCAGTATTTT
CASSIGTSGDQDTQYF
>few|TRBJ2-1|TRBV5-1|TRBD2
TGCGCCAGCAGCGGGACTACCTACAATGAGCAGTTCTTC
CASSGTTYNEQFF
>-|TRBJ1-5|TRBV7-9|-
TGTGCCAGCAGCTTAGCGCTAAATCAGCCCCAGCATTTT
CASSLALNQPQHF
>-|TRBJ1-2|TRBV9|-
TGTGCCAGCAGCGTAGCGATCTCAGGCTTAAGCGGAAGCTACACCTTC
CASSVAISGLSGSYTF
>-|TRBJ2-7|TRBV9|-
TGTGCCAGCAGCGTAGCTGGCGGGTTGGGGGGGCCTTTTTTCGAGCAGTACTTC
CASSVAGGLGGPFFEQYF
>-|TRBJ1-5|TRBV6-1|-
TGTGCCAGCAGTGAAGTCGGAGGGAAAGCTAATCAGCCCCAGCATTTT
CASSEVGGKANQPQHF
>few|TRBJ1-6|TRBV6-5|-
TGTGCCAGCGGGGGGGGGAATAATTCACCCCTCCACTTT
CASGGGNNSPLHF
>-|TRBJ2-1|TRBV5-4|TRBD2
TGTGCCAGCTCAGGACTAGCGGGGGGGCATAATGAGCAGTTCTTC
CASSGLAGGHNEQFF
>-|TRBJ1-2|TRBV4-1|TRBD1
TGCGCCAGCAGCCAAGCGTTGGGGACAGGGCTCTGTGGCTACACCTTC
CASSQALGTGLCGYTF
>-|TRBJ1-1|TRBV4-1|-
TGCGCCAGCAGCCAACTTTCAGGAGGGGCTGAAGCTTTCTTT
CASSQLSGGAEAFF
>-|TRBJ1-5|TRBV10-3|-
TGTGCCATCAGTGGGCAGGAGGGTCAGCCCCAGCATTTT
CAISGQEGQPQHF
>once|TRBJ2-3|TRBV5-1|-
TGCGCCAGCAGGTTGACCGCCGCGGGGGCTGGCACAGATACGCAGTATTTT
CASRLTAAGAGTDTQYF
>-|TRBJ1-6|TRBV6-1|TRBD1
TGTGCCAGCAGTGGCCTGGGACAGTTAAATAATTCACCCCTCCACTTT
CASSGLGQLNNSPLHF
>-|TRBJ2-7|TRBV19|TRBD1
TGTGCCAGTAGTCTCGGACAGGGACTCTACGAGCAGTACTTC
CASSLGQGLYEQYF
>once|TRBJ2-6|TRBV25-1|TRBD1
TGTGCCAGCAGTACCGGGACAGCCTCTGGGGCCAACGTCCTGACTTTC
CASSTGTASGANVLTF
>-|TRBJ1-2|TRBV29-1|TRBD1
TGCAGCGTTCTGCCTTCACAGGGGACGAACTATGGCTACACCTTC
CSVLPSQGTNYGYTF
>-|TRBJ1-2|TRBV6-5|TRBD1
TGTGCCAGCAAAAACAGGGGGAACTATGGCTACACCTTC
CASKNRGNYGYTF
>-|TRBJ1-1|TRBV11-3|-
TGTGCCAGCAGCTTAGAGATTCGGCGGGGGGGGTTCACTGAAGCTTTCTTT
CASSLEIRRGGFTEAFF
>-|TRBJ1-1|TRBV7-5|-
TGTGTCAGAAGCTTAGACCTTATTGCAGGGGGCGAGTGGAACACTGAAGCTTTCTTT
CVRSLDLIAGGEWNTEAFF
>-|TRBJ1-5|TRBV2|TRBD1
TGTGCCAGCACCGGGCAGGGGGGCAATCAGCCCCAGCATTTT
CASTGQGGNQPQHF